The 17 T cell receptor beta chains below come from one sample, sequenced in a study of T-cell reconstitution after alpha-beta-depleted transplantation in children (dated by TCRdb to the mid-2010s). To prepare the library, PCR was applied. The sequencer was an Illumina HiSeq 2500. TCR library preparation used molecular barcoding, with unique molecular identifiers applied to normalize quantification of the TCRbeta repertoire. TCRdb cleaned the public reads at Q25 with fastp, built clones with MiXCR and kept in-frame beta chains. Identical CDR3 proteins give one entry, which carries the most common genes and DNA. The sample yields about 610,000 distinct CDR3 sequences; 10% were counted once. The leading ten clones occupy about 4% of the sample. The input for sequencing was PBMCs from the stem cell graft donor, taken from the stem cell graft. These TCRs come from a human donor who donated a stem cell graft to a child with acute myeloid leukemia.

The chain couples TRBV2 to TRBJ2-7; 10 bases are a match to TRBD2. With V trimmed by 6 bases and J by 4 bases, 12 bases remained unmatched. This CDR3 is built from 16 residues. Germline assignment: CDR1 SNHLY and CDR2 FYNNEI. CDR3 nucleotide sequence: TGTGCCAGCAGAACCGCTAGCGGGAGCACTGGATACGAGCAGTACTTC. It specifies CASRTASGSTGYEQYF.

This clonotype was counted once. J is TRBJ2-5 and V is TRBV3-1; tentative D call: TRBD1 (5 bases). Germline loops: CDR1 LGHDT, CDR2 YNNKEL (reference sequence). Trimming removed 0 bases from V and 3 bases from J, with 11 bases in between. The CDR3 totals 15 residues. In DNA, the CDR3 is TGTGCCAGCAGCCAAGAAAGGGGCAGGGAAGAGACCCAGTACTTC. It encodes CASSQERGREETQYF.

This clonotype was detected only a few times. The genes are TRBV7-9 and TRBJ2-7, with unresolved D. Per the germline V gene, CDR1 is SEHNR and CDR2 is FQNEAQ (reference sequence). Trimming took off 5 bases at V and 0 bases at J, with 8 bases between the two ends. This CDR3 has 13 amino acids. CDR3: CASSPKGSYEQYF. DNA for the CDR3: TGTGCCAGCAGCCCCAAAGGCTCCTACGAGCAGTACTTC. Filled out from reference TRBV7-9 and TRBJ2-7, the complete variable domain reads DTGVSQNPRHKITKRGQNVTFRCDPISEHNRLYWYRQTLGQGPEFLTYFQNEAQLEKSRLLSDRFSAERPKGSFSTLEIQRTEQGDSAMYLCASSPKGSYEQYFGPGTRLTVT.

This clonotype was picked up many times. This chain connects TRBV20-1 to TRBJ1-5; 8 bases fit TRBD1. With V trimmed by 0 bases and J by 5 bases, 6 bases remained unmatched. The CDR3 loop spans 15 amino acids. CDR1 and CDR2 (germline): DFQATT, SNEGSKA (reference sequence). CDR3 nucleotide sequence: TGCAGTGCTAGAGATTTAGCAGGGGGCTATCAGCCCCAGCATTTT. Its translation: CSARDLAGGYQPQHF.

Many counts were recorded for this clonotype. At one end the junction does not follow the germline gene, possibly because of a read error. The chain links TRBV5-1 to TRBJ2-7; TRBD2 might be the D (6 bases). The CDR3 loop spans 12 amino acids. From germline, CDR1 is SGHRS and CDR2 YFSETQ. CDR3 amino acids: CASSRGSYEQYF. CDR3 DNA: TGTGCCAGCAGTCGGGGGTCCTACGAGCAGTACTTC.

The chain uses TRBV7-9 and TRBJ2-5, with D possibly being TRBD2 (5 bases). The germline gives CDR1 SEHNR, CDR2 FQNEAQ (reference sequence). V shed 5 bases and J shed 3 bases, with 16 bases lying between them. The CDR3 runs to 15 residues. For the CDR3, the DNA is TGTGCCAGCAGCCCCCGGGAACAGTTTGAAGAGACCCAGTACTTC. Translation gives CASSPREQFEETQYF.

The chain carries TRBV6-2 or TRBV6-3 and TRBJ2-5; D possibly corresponds to TRBD2 (5 bases). Germline V gene data show CDR1 as MNHEY and CDR2 as SVGEGT. V shed 4 bases and J shed 7 bases, with 10 bases lying between them. The CDR3 totals 12 residues. CDR3 residues: CASSSGWATQYF. The CDR3 region has the DNA TGTGCCAGCAGTTCGGGATGGGCGACCCAGTACTTC.

This sequence joins TRBV24-1 and TRBJ2-3, with D tentatively TRBD1 or TRBD2 (6 bases each). Between the trimmed V and J ends, which lost 9 bases and 3 bases, there was a span of 18 bases. CDR1 and CDR2 from the germline V gene are KGHDR and SFDVKD. The CDR3 is 15 residues long. The CDR3 protein is CATASARGGTDTQYF. The CDR3 bases are TGTGCCACCGCATCGGCCCGAGGGGGGACAGATACGCAGTATTTT.

This clonotype was seen ten or more times. The chain joins TRBV6-5 to TRBJ2-3; TRBD2 is a possible D gene (6 bases). Trimming took 7 bases from V and 1 from J, leaving 24 bases between them. Germline CDR1 and CDR2: MNHEY and SVGAGI. The CDR3 loop spans 18 amino acids. The CDR3 here is CASKSIGGSGIGTDTQYF. For the CDR3, the DNA is TGTGCCAGCAAATCGATCGGGGGTAGCGGAATCGGCACAGATACGCAGTATTTT.

In its sample, this clonotype was seen a few times. CDR3 protein: CASSYTGSSSYNEQFF. The CDR3, as DNA: TGTGCCAGCAGTTATACGGGTTCGAGCTCCTACAATGAGCAGTTCTTC. V usage is TRBV2 and J usage is TRBJ2-1, with D hard to call. The CDR3 is 16 residues long. Germline V gene data show CDR1 as SNHLY and CDR2 as FYNNEI. The germline V and J ends were trimmed by 5 bases and 0 bases, with 14 bases remaining between them.

This clonotype was seen at least ten times. The chain recombines TRBV20-1 with TRBJ2-7; TRBD2 agrees at 7 bases. Germline V gene sequence: CDR1 DFQATT, CDR2 SNEGSKA (reference sequence). J lost 5 bases, V lost 3 bases, and 13 bases had no gene match. The CDR3 length is 15 residues. In DNA form, the CDR3 reads TGCAGTGCTAGGGGTCAGCGCGGGAGATCAGACGAGCAGTACTTC. Amino acid sequence: CSARGQRGRSDEQYF.

This clonotype was observed a few times. The V call is TRBV25-1, the J call TRBJ2-6; 8 nucleotides align to TRBD1. This CDR3 has 17 amino acids. CDR1 and CDR2 (germline): MGHDK, SYGVNS. Losses at the gene ends were 5 bases for V and 1 base for J; bases not matched to a gene: 7. The CDR3 DNA reads TGTGCCAGCAGTAAGACAGGGGCCCTATCTGGGGCCAACGTCCTGACTTTC. Residues: CASSKTGALSGANVLTF.

This clonotype appeared a few times. The V gene is TRBV4-3, the J gene TRBJ2-2; TRBD2 matches at 8 bases. The germline V gene has CDR1 LGHNA and CDR2 YSLEER. CDR3 length: 17 residues. Trimming cost V 6 bases and J 0 bases; bases outside gene matches: 9. The CDR3 nucleotides read TGCGCCAGCAGTCGGGGGGCTAGCGGGCCGAACACCGGGGAGCTGTTTTTT. Translated, it gives CASSRGASGPNTGELFF.

This clonotype was detected only a few times. The V and J genes are TRBV2 and TRBJ2-7, with D tentatively TRBD2 (6 bases). The V gene's germline CDR1 is SNHLY and CDR2 FYNNEI. Trimming cost V 10 bases and J 2 bases, with 15 bases left between them. The CDR3 is made up of 13 amino acids. The CDR3, as DNA: TGTGCCACCAAAGGTGGACTAACCTACGAGCAGTACTTC. It is translated as CATKGGLTYEQYF.

This clonotype occurred a few times. This rearrangement joins TRBV6-1 to TRBJ2-7, with D possibly being TRBD2 (6 bases). CDR1 MNHNS and CDR2 SASEGT come from the germline V gene. The CDR3 is 17 amino acids. The V end was cut by 6 bases, the J end by 3 bases, with 24 bases between. The CDR3 DNA follows: TGTGCCAGCAGCCGCCCCGGGGTTGCGGGAACTATCTACGAGCAGTACTTC. Translation gives CASSRPGVAGTIYEQYF.

This clonotype was seen many times. The chain has TRBV20-1 and TRBJ2-7; D may be TRBD2 (6 bases). In germline, CDR1 is DFQATT, CDR2 SNEGSKA (reference sequence). V was cut by 7 bases and J by 0 bases, with 16 bases left in between. This CDR3 has 14 amino acids. CDR3 sequence (DNA): TGCAGTGTGAGGGAGGCACCGAGCTCCTACGAGCAGTACTTC. Translated: CSVREAPSSYEQYF.

This clonotype was counted a few times. The J gene is TRBJ2-2, the V gene TRBV6-7; TRBD1 agrees at 7 bases. Being an ORF, TRBV6-7 has a function that is uncertain. This CDR3 spans 18 amino acids. V lost 4 bases to trimming and J lost 4 bases; unmatched junction nucleotides: 15. This CDR3 is CASSSSQQGTLRTGELFF. In nucleotides, the CDR3 is TGTGCCAGCAGTTCCTCACAACAGGGGACCCTTCGCACCGGGGAGCTGTTTTTT.